Below, 32 T cell receptor beta chains from the same sample are listed, as sequenced in a study of glioma-infiltrating T cells. TCR alpha and beta CDR3 regions were amplified from RNA using iRepertoire nested multiplex PCR. Each CDR3 protein is one row after TCRdb ran MiXCR on the multiplex PCR reads. The sample carries approximately 400,000 distinct CDR3 sequences, 41% recorded once. Sequenced input: glioma tissue, nonneoplastic brain tissue, or PBMCs (not recorded which). These receptors came from a human donor with low-grade glioma or glioblastoma, undergoing nonglioma brain surgery, or in good health (not recorded which).

The chain is built from TRBV3-1 and TRBJ1-2; 10 nucleotides match TRBD1. The CDR3 has 16 residues. The trim removed 0 bases at V and 7 bases at J, leaving 8 bases unmatched. The V gene's germline CDR1 is LGHDT and CDR2 YNNKEL (reference sequence). Written as DNA, the CDR3 is TGTGCCAGCAGCCAAGATGTTGGGACAGGGGCTACTGGCTACACCTTC. Its protein is CASSQDVGTGATGYTF.

Comments on this clonotype: A much larger clonotype is one base distant, so this may be a read error. The chain carries TRBV25-1 and TRBJ1-6, with D uncertain. This CDR3 is built from 13 residues. Germline V CDR1 and CDR2: MGHDK, SYGVNS. The CDR3 nucleotides are TGTGCCAGCAGTAGAGCGTTATATTCACCCGTCCACTTT. Its translation is CASSRALYSPVHF.

In this sample, this clonotype turned up once. The chain employs TRBV4-1 and TRBJ2-1; unclear D gene. V lost 0 bases and J 6 bases, leaving 6 bases between the germline ends. Germline CDR1 MGHRA, CDR2 YSYEKL. The CDR3 is made up of 13 amino acids. The CDR3 reads CASSQDLSNEQFF. CDR3 nucleotides: TGCGCCAGCAGCCAAGACCTCTCCAATGAGCAGTTCTTC.

V usage is TRBV4-2 and J usage is TRBJ2-1; a possible D gene is TRBD2 (5 bases). Trimming removed 0 bases at V and 0 bases at J, with 12 bases between. CDR3 size: 17 residues. CDR1 and CDR2 from the germline V gene are LGHNA and YNFKEQ. CDR3 DNA sequence: TGTGCCAGCAGCCAAGAGCGAGCGGAGCTCTCCTACAATGAGCAGTTCTTC. Protein product: CASSQERAELSYNEQFF.

The sample holds a few counts of this clonotype. The DNA of the CDR3 is TGTGCCAGCAGTCCCCCCCCGGACATGGCAGAAAGGAAGCAGTACTTC. Translated: CASSPPPDMAERKQYF. V is TRBV28 and J is TRBJ2-7; D perhaps matches TRBD1 (5 bases). Trimming took 5 bases from V and 8 from J, leaving 25 bases between them. CDR1 is MDHEN, CDR2 SYDVKM, per germline. The CDR3 extends over 16 amino acids.

The V call is TRBV7-9, the J call TRBJ1-5; 10 bases match TRBD1. This CDR3 comprises 15 residues. The junction had 5 bases not matched to a gene; V was cut back by 5 bases and J by 4 bases. CDR1 is SEHNR and CDR2 is FQNEAQ in the germline V gene (reference sequence). CDR3 nucleotide sequence: TGTGCCAGCAGCGGGCCGGGACAGGGGAATCAGCCCCAGCATTTT. It translates to CASSGPGQGNQPQHF. Looking up the rest from reference TRBV7-9 and TRBJ1-5 gives the full variable domain: DTGVSQNPRHKITKRGQNVTFRCDPISEHNRLYWYRQTLGQGPEFLTYFQNEAQLEKSRLLSDRFSAERPKGSFSTLEIQRTEQGDSAMYLCASSGPGQGNQPQHFGDGTRLSIL.

This clonotype was observed many times. The CDR3 sequence is CASSPTTSAAEAFF. The CDR3 coding sequence is TGTGCCAGCAGCCCTACGACATCCGCTGCTGAAGCTTTCTTT. The gene calls are TRBV7-2 and TRBJ1-1, with D unclear. CDR3 length equals 14 residues. Germline lookup yields CDR1 SGHTA and CDR2 FQGNSA. The germline V and J ends were trimmed by 5 bases and 6 bases, with 16 bases remaining between them.

V and J are TRBV6-2 or TRBV6-3 and TRBJ2-5; 14 bases fit TRBD2. Trimming took 5 bases from V and 5 from J; bases not matched to a gene: 7. Looked up from germline, CDR1 is MNHEY and CDR2 is SVGEGT. The CDR3 spans 16 residues. The CDR3 loop reads CASSPPGLAGVETQYF. The CDR3 DNA reads as TGTGCCAGCAGTCCTCCGGGACTAGCGGGAGTTGAGACCCAGTACTTC.

Many counts were recorded for this clonotype. The chain is built from TRBV6-1 and TRBJ1-5; D is ambiguous. V dropped 0 bases and J dropped 0 bases, with 9 bases sitting between them. This CDR3 spans 16 amino acids. Germline lookup yields CDR1 MNHNS and CDR2 SASEGT. The CDR3 DNA sequence: TGTGCCAGCAGTGAAGCGGCGGGTTATAGCAATCAGCCCCAGCATTTT. This sequence encodes CASSEAAGYSNQPQHF.

V and J are TRBV28 and TRBJ2-3, with D unresolved. Trimming stripped 1 base from V and 6 bases from J, with 17 bases between. The CDR3 contains 16 residues. The germline gives CDR1 MDHEN, CDR2 SYDVKM. The CDR3 loop reads CASSLSLTGPGDTQYF. Written as DNA, the CDR3 is TGTGCCAGCAGTTTATCTTTAACGGGCCCCGGCGATACGCAGTATTTT.

This clonotype came up a few times. The chain recombines TRBV24-1 with TRBJ2-3, with D perhaps given as TRBD1 or TRBD2 (5 bases each). CDR3 size: 15 residues. V lost 0 bases and J lost 5, with 11 bases in between. Germline V gives CDR1 KGHDR, CDR2 SFDVKD. CDR3 sequence (DNA): TGTGCCACCAGTGATTTGCTCGGGACCGGAGATACGCAGTATTTT. It encodes CATSDLLGTGDTQYF.

A remark on this clonotype: Given a much more abundant clone one base away, this may be a read error. V is TRBV27 and J is TRBJ2-7; weak D call: TRBD1 (5 bases). Germline V gene data show CDR1 as MNHEY and CDR2 as SMNVEV (reference sequence). The CDR3 sequence is 15 residues long. V was shortened by 5 bases and J by 6 bases, with 20 bases between the two germline ends. CDR3 in amino acids: CASSLIPDTHREQYF. The CDR3 DNA is TGTGCCAGCAGTCTGATTCCGGACACCCATCGCGAGCAGTACTTC.

This clonotype was counted at least ten times. The chain couples TRBV6-1 to TRBJ1-1, with unresolved D. The CDR3 is 12 residues long. The V gene lost 1 base and the J gene lost 4 bases, with 4 bases spanning the gap. Germline V gene sequence: CDR1 MNHNS, CDR2 SASEGT. CDR3 amino acids: CASSEGTTEAFF. CDR3 sequence (DNA): TGTGCCAGCAGTGAAGGCACCACTGAAGCTTTCTTT.

About this clonotype: A read error may be the cause here, since a much bigger clone is one base away. The rearrangement uses TRBV7-9 and TRBJ2-2; D might be TRBD1 (6 bases). The CDR3 consists of 13 residues. The germline V gene has CDR1 SEHNR and CDR2 FQNEAQ (reference sequence). Written as DNA, the CDR3 is TGTGCTGGTTCCGGGACAACCTTCGGGGAGCTGTTTTTT. Residues: CAGSGTTFGELFF.

The rearrangement joins TRBV7-6 to TRBJ2-7; TRBD1 might be the D (6 bases). V lost 2 bases and J 4 bases, leaving 12 bases between the germline ends. The CDR3 spans 14 residues. The germline V gene has CDR1 SGHVS and CDR2 FNYEAQ. CDR3 nucleotides: TGTGCCAGCAGCTTATTGGGGGCGTCTTACGAGCAGTACTTC. Protein: CASSLLGASYEQYF.

Here the CDR3 reads CASSSDGFSYEQYF. CDR3 in DNA: TGTGCCAGCAGCTCTGACGGGTTTTCCTACGAGCAGTACTTC. The chain joins TRBV7-2 to TRBJ2-7; no definite D call. The CDR3 contains 14 residues. V lost 4 bases to trimming and J lost 1 base, with 11 bases between them. Germline loops: CDR1 SGHTA, CDR2 FQGNSA.

This clonotype was detected a few times. This chain links TRBV4-2 with TRBJ1-1; possibly TRBD1 for D (6 bases). Looked up from germline, CDR1 is LGHNA and CDR2 is YNFKEQ. The CDR3 contains 15 residues. V was cut by 7 bases and J by 5 bases, with 20 bases left in between. The CDR3 protein is CASKVLLDRRTEAFF. Written as DNA, the CDR3 is TGTGCCAGCAAAGTTCTATTGGACAGAAGGACTGAAGCTTTCTTT.

With respect to this clonotype: At one of its ends the junction is not consistent with the germline gene, which may arise from a read error. The rearrangement joins TRBV7-2 to TRBJ2-5, with 9 bases fitting TRBD2. Per the germline V gene, CDR1 is SGHTA and CDR2 is FQGNSA. There are 14 residues in the CDR3. The CDR3 DNA reads as TGTGCCAGCAGCCTCGGACTAGCGTTAGAGACCAAGTACTTC. Translating it yields CASSLGLALETKYF.

This sequence joins TRBV6-2 or TRBV6-3 and TRBJ1-1; no reliable D call. Germline values: CDR1 MNHEY, CDR2 SVGEGT. V was pared by 2 bases and J by 5 bases, with 15 bases between. The CDR3 has 15 amino acids. The CDR3 nucleotides read TGTGCCAGCAGTTACAGGCAGCGTGGTAAGACTGAAGCTTTCTTT. The encoded protein is CASSYRQRGKTEAFF.

This clonotype came up once. The rearrangement links TRBV12-3 or TRBV12-4 to TRBJ1-1; 9 bases fit TRBD1. The CDR3 covers 14 residues. V lost 7 bases to trimming and J lost 2 bases; unmatched junction nucleotides: 5. DNA of the CDR3: TGTGCCAGCACCGACAGGGGGGGAAACACTGAAGCTTTCTTT. Its translation: CASTDRGGNTEAFF.

This clonotype has only a few counts. The chain links TRBV28 to TRBJ1-2, with 8 positions matching TRBD1. J gave up 8 bases and V 3 bases, and 2 bases lay outside the gene matches. Germline CDR1 reads MDHEN; CDR2 reads SYDVKM. This CDR3 region has 12 residues. CDR3 DNA: TGTGCCAGCAGTTTCAGGGGGCGCGGCTACACCTTC. Encoded protein: CASSFRGRGYTF.

The chain is built from TRBV10-3 and TRBJ2-7; TRBD2 aligns across 9 bases. This CDR3 is 13 amino acids long. Germline CDR1 and CDR2: ENHRY and SYGVKD. The trim removed 10 bases at V and 0 bases at J, leaving 4 bases unmatched. The CDR3 is CATRLAASYEQYF. CDR3 sequence (DNA): TGTGCCACCCGACTAGCGGCCTCCTACGAGCAGTACTTC.

On this clonotype: A much larger clone is a single base away; this may be a read error. V is TRBV20-1 and J is TRBJ1-1, with D unclear. Trimming took 3 bases from V and 1 from J, leaving 6 bases between them. Germline CDR1 DFQATT, CDR2 SNEGSKA (reference sequence). The CDR3 extends over 12 amino acids. The CDR3 is CSASKENTEAFF. DNA of the CDR3: TGCAGTGCTAGTAAAGAGAACACTGAAGCTTTCTTT.

The chain is built from TRBV4-1 and TRBJ2-1; TRBD2 agrees at 9 bases. The junction had 7 bases not matched to a gene; V was cut back by 1 base and J by 6 bases. Per germline, CDR1 MGHRA and CDR2 YSYEKL. The CDR3 is 16 amino acids. The CDR3 region has the DNA TGCGCCAGCAGCCAAGTTCCTAGCGGGATTGGCAATGAGCAGTTCTTC. Translated, it gives CASSQVPSGIGNEQFF.

The rearrangement joins TRBV7-2 to TRBJ2-5, with 8 bases that match TRBD1. With 5 bases clipped from V and 5 bases from J, the junction kept 16 bases outside the gene matches. Germline loops: CDR1 SGHTA, CDR2 FQGNSA. The CDR3 covers 17 residues. CDR3 region: CASSLRGQESFLETQYF. DNA for the CDR3: TGTGCCAGCAGCCTCAGGGGGCAGGAGAGCTTCTTGGAGACCCAGTACTTC.

The chain employs TRBV20-1 and TRBJ2-2; 7 nucleotides match TRBD1. CDR1 and CDR2 (germline): DFQATT, SNEGSKA (reference sequence). This CDR3 contains 14 residues. After removal of 4 bases from V and 1 base from J, the junction contained 3 bases not matched to a gene. The CDR3 DNA follows: TGCAGTGCTACCAGACAGGGGAACACCGGGGAGCTGTTTTTT. Its protein is CSATRQGNTGELFF.

This chain joins TRBV18 and TRBJ2-5; TRBD1 matches at 7 bases. Germline CDR1 is KGHSH and CDR2 is LQKENI. J gave up 0 bases and V 3 bases, and 7 bases lay outside the gene matches. The CDR3 length is 16 residues. As DNA, the CDR3 is TGTGCCAGCTCACCCCCTTTGACAGGGCACCAAGAGACCCAGTACTTC. The encoded protein is CASSPPLTGHQETQYF.

This clonotype has ten or more counts. This rearrangement joins TRBV6-2 or TRBV6-3 to TRBJ1-1; 9 bases line up with TRBD1. Germline lookup yields CDR1 MNHEY and CDR2 SVGEGT. V gave up 5 bases and J gave up 10 bases; unmatched junction bases: 5. The CDR3 is made up of 12 amino acids. This CDR3 is CASSRDRGGAFF. CDR3 bases: TGTGCCAGCAGTCGCGACAGGGGGGGAGCTTTCTTT.

This clonotype was seen repeatedly, ten times or more. The chain combines TRBV6-2 or TRBV6-3 with TRBJ2-3; D gene uncertain. Trimming left V 4 bases short and J 3 bases short, with 17 bases between. The CDR3 is made up of 16 amino acids. Per germline, CDR1 MNHEY and CDR2 SVGEGT. The CDR3 nucleotides read TGTGCCAGCAGTTCCTACTCGACTGGTTTTACAGATACGCAGTATTTT. Its protein product is CASSSYSTGFTDTQYF.

The chain couples TRBV4-3 to TRBJ2-1; D is unresolved. The CDR3 covers 18 residues. The germline gives CDR1 LGHNA, CDR2 YSLEER. The V end lost 4 bases, the J end lost 3 bases, and 22 bases lay between the germline ends. CDR3 coding DNA: TGCGCCAGCAGCCTAAAAACACCCCTGACTGGATTCTACAATGAGCAGTTCTTC. It specifies CASSLKTPLTGFYNEQFF.

V usage is TRBV7-2 and J usage is TRBJ1-6; possibly TRBD1 for D (5 bases). The CDR3 is made up of 14 amino acids. From germline, CDR1 is SGHTA and CDR2 FQGNSA. The germline V and J ends were trimmed by 5 bases and 5 bases, with 10 bases remaining between them. The DNA for the CDR3 is TGTGCCAGCAGCCCGCGGGGCCATAATTCACCCCTCCACTTT. It encodes CASSPRGHNSPLHF.

This clonotype was found many times. This rearrangement joins TRBV15 to TRBJ2-7; D is ambiguous. This CDR3 has 12 residues. The germline V gene has CDR1 LNHNV and CDR2 YYDKDF (reference sequence). V lost 1 base and J lost 5, with 6 bases in between. The CDR3 sequence is CATSRGDNEQYF. The CDR3 DNA follows: TGTGCCACCAGCAGAGGAGACAACGAGCAGTACTTC.